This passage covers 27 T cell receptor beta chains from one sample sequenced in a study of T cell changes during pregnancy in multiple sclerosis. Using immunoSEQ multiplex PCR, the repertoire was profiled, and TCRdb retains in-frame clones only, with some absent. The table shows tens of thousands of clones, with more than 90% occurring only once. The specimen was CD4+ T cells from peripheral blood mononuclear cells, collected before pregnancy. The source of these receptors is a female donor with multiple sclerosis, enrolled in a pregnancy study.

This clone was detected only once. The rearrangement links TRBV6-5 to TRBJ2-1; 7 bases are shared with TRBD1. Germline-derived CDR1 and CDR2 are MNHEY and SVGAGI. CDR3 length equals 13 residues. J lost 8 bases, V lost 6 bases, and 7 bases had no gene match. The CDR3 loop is CASRQTGRDEQFF. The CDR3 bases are TGTGCCAGCAGACAGACAGGGCGAGATGAGCAGTTCTTC.

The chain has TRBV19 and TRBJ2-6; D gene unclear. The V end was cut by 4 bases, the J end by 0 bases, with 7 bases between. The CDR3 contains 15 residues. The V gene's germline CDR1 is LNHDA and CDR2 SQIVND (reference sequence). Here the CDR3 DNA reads TGTGCCAGTAGTAGTAGCACCTCTGGGGCCAACGTCCTGACTTTC. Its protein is CASSSSTSGANVLTF.

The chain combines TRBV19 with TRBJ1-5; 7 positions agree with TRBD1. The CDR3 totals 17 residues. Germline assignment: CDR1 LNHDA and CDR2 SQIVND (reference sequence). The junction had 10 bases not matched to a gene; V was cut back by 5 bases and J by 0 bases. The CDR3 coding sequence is TGTGCCAGTAGTCCCCCGACAGGGTTTAGTAGCAATCAGCCCCAGCATTTT. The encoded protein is CASSPPTGFSSNQPQHF.

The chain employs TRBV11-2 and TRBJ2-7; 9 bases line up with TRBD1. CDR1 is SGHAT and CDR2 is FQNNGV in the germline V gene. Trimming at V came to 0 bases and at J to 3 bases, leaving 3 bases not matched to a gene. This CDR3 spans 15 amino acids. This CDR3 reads CASSLEGTGLYEQYF. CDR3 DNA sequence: TGTGCCAGCAGCTTAGAGGGGACAGGGCTCTACGAGCAGTACTTC.

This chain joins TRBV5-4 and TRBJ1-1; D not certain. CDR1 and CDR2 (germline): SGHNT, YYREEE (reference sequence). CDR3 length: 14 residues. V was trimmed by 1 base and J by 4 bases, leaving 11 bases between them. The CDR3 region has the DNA TGTGCCAGCAGCTTGACGGGGTCGAGCACTGAAGCTTTCTTT. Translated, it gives CASSLTGSSTEAFF.

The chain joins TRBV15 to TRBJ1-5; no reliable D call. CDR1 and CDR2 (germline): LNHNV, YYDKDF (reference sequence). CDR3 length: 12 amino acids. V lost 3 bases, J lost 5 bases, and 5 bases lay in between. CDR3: CATSSPYQPQHF. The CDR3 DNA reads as TGTGCCACCAGCAGTCCTTATCAGCCCCAGCATTTT.

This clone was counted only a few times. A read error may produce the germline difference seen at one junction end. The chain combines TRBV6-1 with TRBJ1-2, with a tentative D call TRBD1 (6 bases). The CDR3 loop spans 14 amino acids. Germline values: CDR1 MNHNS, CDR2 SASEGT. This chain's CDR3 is CAGRTINRDKNLHF. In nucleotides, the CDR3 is TGTGCCGGCCGCACGATTAACCGGGACAAGAATCTCCACTTC.

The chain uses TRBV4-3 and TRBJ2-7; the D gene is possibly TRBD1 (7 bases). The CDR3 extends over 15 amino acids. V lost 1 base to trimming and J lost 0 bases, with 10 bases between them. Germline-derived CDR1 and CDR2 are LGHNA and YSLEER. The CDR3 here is CASSQAGGSSYEQYF. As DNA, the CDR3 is TGCGCCAGCAGCCAAGCAGGGGGGAGCTCCTACGAGCAGTACTTC.

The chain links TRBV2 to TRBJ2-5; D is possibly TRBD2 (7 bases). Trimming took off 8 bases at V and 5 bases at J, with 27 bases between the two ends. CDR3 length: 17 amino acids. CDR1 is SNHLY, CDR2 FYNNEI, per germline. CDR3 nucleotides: TGTGCCAGCCGGGGGGCAGGGCGCATGAGACTAGGCGAGACCCAGTACTTC. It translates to CASRGAGRMRLGETQYF.

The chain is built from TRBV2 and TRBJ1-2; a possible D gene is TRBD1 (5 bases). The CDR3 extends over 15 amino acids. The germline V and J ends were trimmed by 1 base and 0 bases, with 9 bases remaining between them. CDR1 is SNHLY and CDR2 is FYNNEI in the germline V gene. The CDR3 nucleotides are TGTGCCAGCAGTGAAGAGGGGTCCTCTAACTATGGCTACACCTTC. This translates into CASSEEGSSNYGYTF.

CDR3 residues: CASSLLGLAGYEQYF. In DNA, the CDR3 is TGTGCCAGCAGCTTACTAGGTCTTGCGGGCTACGAGCAGTACTTC. V gene TRBV13 combines with J gene TRBJ2-7; perhaps TRBD2 as D (5 bases). V lost 2 bases and J 3 bases, leaving 14 bases between the germline ends. The CDR3 is 15 residues long. Germline V gene sequence: CDR1 PRHDT, CDR2 FYEKMQ (reference sequence).

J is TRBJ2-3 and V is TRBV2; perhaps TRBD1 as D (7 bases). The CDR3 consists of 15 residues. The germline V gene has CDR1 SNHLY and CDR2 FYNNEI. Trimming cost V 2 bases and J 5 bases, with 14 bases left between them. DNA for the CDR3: TGTGCCAGCAGTGAACAGGGGGTGGAGGGAGATACGCAGTATTTT. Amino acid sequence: CASSEQGVEGDTQYF. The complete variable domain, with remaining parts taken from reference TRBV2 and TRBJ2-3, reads EPEVTQTPSHQVTQMGQEVILRCVPISNHLYFYWYRQILGQKVEFLVSFYNNEISEKSEIFDDQFSVERPDGSNFTLKIRSTKLEDSAMYFCASSEQGVEGDTQYFGPGTRLTVL.

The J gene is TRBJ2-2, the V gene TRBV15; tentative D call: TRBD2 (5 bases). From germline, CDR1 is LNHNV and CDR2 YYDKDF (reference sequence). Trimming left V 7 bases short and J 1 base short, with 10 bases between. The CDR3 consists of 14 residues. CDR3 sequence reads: CATKGAVNTGELFF. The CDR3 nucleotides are TGTGCCACCAAAGGAGCGGTGAACACCGGGGAGCTGTTTTTT.

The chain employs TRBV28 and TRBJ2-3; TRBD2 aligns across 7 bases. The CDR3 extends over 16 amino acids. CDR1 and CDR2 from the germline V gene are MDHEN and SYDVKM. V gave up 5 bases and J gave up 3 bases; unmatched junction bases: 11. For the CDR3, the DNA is TGTGCCAGCAGTACTCAGCCGGGACTAATTACAGATACGCAGTATTTT. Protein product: CASSTQPGLITDTQYF. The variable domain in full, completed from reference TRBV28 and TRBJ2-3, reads DVKVTQSSRYLVKRTGEKVFLECVQDMDHENMFWYRQDPGLGLRLIYFSYDVKMKEKGDIPEGYSVSREKKERFSLILESASTNQTSMYLCASSTQPGLITDTQYFGPGTRLTVL.

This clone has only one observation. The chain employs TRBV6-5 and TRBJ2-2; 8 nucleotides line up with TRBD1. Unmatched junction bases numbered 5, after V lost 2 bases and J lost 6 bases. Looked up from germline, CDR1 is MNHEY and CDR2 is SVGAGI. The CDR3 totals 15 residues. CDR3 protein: CASSYRTGRAGELFF. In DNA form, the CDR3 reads TGTGCCAGCAGTTACCGGACAGGGAGAGCCGGGGAGCTGTTTTTT.

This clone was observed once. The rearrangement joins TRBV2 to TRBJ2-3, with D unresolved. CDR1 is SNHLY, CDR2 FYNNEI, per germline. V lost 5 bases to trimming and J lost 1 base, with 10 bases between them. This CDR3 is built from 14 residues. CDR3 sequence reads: CASSFTLGTDTQYF. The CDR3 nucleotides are TGTGCCAGCAGTTTCACGCTAGGCACAGATACGCAGTATTTT.

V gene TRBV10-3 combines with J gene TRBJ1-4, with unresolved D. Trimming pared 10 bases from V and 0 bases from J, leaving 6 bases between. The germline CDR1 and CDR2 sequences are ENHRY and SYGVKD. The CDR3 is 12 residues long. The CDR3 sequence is CATSPTNEKLFF. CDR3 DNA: TGTGCCACCTCCCCAACTAATGAAAAACTGTTTTTT.

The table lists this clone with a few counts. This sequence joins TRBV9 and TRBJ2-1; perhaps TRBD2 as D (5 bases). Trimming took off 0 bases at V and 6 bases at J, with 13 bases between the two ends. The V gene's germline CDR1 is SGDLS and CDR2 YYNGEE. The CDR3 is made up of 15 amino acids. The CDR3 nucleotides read TGTGCCAGCAGCGTAGCTAGTAGGCTAGCCAATGAGCAGTTCTTC. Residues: CASSVASRLANEQFF. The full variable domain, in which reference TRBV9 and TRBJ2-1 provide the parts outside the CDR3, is DSGVTQTPKHLITATGQRVTLRCSPRSGDLSVYWYQQSLDQGLQFLIQYYNGEERAKGNILERFSAQQFPDLHSELNLSSLELGDSALYFCASSVASRLANEQFFGPGTRLTVL.

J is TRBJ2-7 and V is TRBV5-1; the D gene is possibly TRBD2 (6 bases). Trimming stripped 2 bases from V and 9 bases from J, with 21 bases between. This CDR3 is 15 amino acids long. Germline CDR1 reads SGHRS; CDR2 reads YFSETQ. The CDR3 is CASSFSPGEKNRQYF. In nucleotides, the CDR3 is TGCGCCAGCAGCTTCAGTCCGGGAGAAAAAAACCGGCAGTACTTC.

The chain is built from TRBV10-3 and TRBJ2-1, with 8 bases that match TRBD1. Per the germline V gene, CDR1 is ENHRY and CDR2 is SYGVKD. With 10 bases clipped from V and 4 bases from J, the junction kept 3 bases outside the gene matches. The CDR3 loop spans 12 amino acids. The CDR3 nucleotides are TGTGCCACCACAGGGGGGTACAATGAGCAGTTCTTC. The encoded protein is CATTGGYNEQFF.

This chain's CDR3 is CASSESGSGANVLTF. In DNA form, the CDR3 reads TGTGCCAGCAGTGAATCAGGCTCTGGGGCCAACGTCCTGACTTTC. V gene TRBV2 combines with J gene TRBJ2-6, with D hard to call. The CDR3 is 15 residues long. Trimming pared 2 bases from V and 0 bases from J, leaving 5 bases between. CDR1 and CDR2 from the germline V gene are SNHLY and FYNNEI.

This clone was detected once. The CDR3 sequence is CAISEVGLVYNEQFF. CDR3 bases: TGTGCCATCAGTGAGGTGGGACTAGTCTACAATGAGCAGTTCTTC. The V call is TRBV10-3, the J call TRBJ2-1; 8 bases are shared with TRBD2. V shed 2 bases and J 3 bases; nucleotides not matched to a gene: 3. The CDR3 is made up of 15 amino acids. Germline V CDR1 and CDR2: ENHRY, SYGVKD.

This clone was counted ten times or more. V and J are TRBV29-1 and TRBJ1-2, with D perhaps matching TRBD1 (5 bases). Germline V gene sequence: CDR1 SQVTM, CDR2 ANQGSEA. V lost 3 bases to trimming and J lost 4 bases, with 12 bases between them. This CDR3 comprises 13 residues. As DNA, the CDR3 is TGCAGCGTTGACAGGGTTCAAGGCTATGGCTACACCTTC. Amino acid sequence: CSVDRVQGYGYTF.

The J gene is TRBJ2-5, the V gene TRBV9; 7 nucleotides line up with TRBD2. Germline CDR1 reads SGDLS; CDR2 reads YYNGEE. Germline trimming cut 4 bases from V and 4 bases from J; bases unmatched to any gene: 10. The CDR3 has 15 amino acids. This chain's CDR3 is CASSPGGGGRETQYF. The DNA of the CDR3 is TGTGCCAGCAGCCCGGGCGGGGGAGGTCGAGAGACCCAGTACTTC.

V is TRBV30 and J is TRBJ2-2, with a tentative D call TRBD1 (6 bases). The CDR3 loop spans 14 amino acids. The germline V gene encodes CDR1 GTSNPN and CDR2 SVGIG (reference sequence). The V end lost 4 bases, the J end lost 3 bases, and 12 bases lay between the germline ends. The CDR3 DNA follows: TGTGCCTGGATTAACAGGGCCTACACCGGGGAGCTGTTTTTT. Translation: CAWINRAYTGELFF.

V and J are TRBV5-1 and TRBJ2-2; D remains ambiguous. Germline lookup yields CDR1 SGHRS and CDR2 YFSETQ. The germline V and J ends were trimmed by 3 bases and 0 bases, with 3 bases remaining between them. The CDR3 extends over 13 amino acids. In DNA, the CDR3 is TGCGCCAGCAGCTATACGAACACCGGGGAGCTGTTTTTT. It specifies CASSYTNTGELFF.

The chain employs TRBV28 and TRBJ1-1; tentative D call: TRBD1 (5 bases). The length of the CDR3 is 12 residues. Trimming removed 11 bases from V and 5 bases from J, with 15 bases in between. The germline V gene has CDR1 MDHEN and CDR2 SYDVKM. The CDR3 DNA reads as TGTGCCGCCTGGGGCAGGCCGACTGAAGCTTTCTTT. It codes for CAAWGRPTEAFF. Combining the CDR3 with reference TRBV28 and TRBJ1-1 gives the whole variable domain DVKVTQSSRYLVKRTGEKVFLECVQDMDHENMFWYRQDPGLGLRLIYFSYDVKMKEKGDIPEGYSVSREKKERFSLILESASTNQTSMYLCAAWGRPTEAFFGQGTRLTVV.